These 9 T cell receptor beta chains originate from one sample sequenced in a study of blood T cells in healthy people across ages. The use of a sample-barcoded 5' primer and a J-beta primer mix characterized a second PCR of roughly 6 to 11 cycles. TCRdb ran MiXCR on the 5' RACE reads and lists one entry per CDR3 protein. The table lists 1.5 million or so distinct CDR3 sequences, roughly 40% of them singletons. Sequencing was performed on blood. All receptors derive from a woman aged 18-29 years in good health.

The chain joins TRBV20-1 to TRBJ2-1; 7 nucleotides line up with TRBD2. Germline-derived CDR1 and CDR2 are DFQATT and SNEGSKA (reference sequence). Germline trimming cut 3 bases from V and 3 bases from J; bases unmatched to any gene: 2. The CDR3 spans 13 residues. CDR3 residues: CSASGRIYNEQFF. The CDR3 DNA reads as TGCAGTGCTAGCGGGAGGATCTACAATGAGCAGTTCTTC.

The chain carries TRBV7-3 and TRBJ2-1; 9 bases are shared with TRBD2. After removal of 5 bases from V and 0 bases from J, the junction contained 5 bases not matched to a gene. Germline lookup yields CDR1 SGHTA and CDR2 FQGTGA. The CDR3 contains 16 residues. The CDR3 region has the DNA TGTGCCAGCAGCCCGCAGCGGGGGGTCTCCTACAATGAGCAGTTCTTC. It yields the protein CASSPQRGVSYNEQFF.

The chain's CDR3 is CASSLASDREETQYF. CDR3 DNA: TGTGCCAGCAGCTTAGCCTCGGACAGGGAAGAGACCCAGTACTTC. The rearrangement links TRBV7-2 to TRBJ2-7; 8 bases agree with TRBD1. The J call may be mistaken, given a closer DNA end match to TRBJ2-5. The germline CDR1 and CDR2 sequences are SGHTA and FQGNSA. The CDR3 totals 15 residues.

This clonotype came up a few times. The rearrangement joins TRBV20-1 to TRBJ2-1; unclear D gene. CDR1 DFQATT and CDR2 SNEGSKA come from the germline V gene (reference sequence). The CDR3 loop spans 11 amino acids. V lost 2 bases and J lost 13, with 12 bases in between. In DNA, the CDR3 is TGCAGTGCTAGACTACAAGAGACCCAGTTCTTC. This encodes CSARLQETQFF.

There are a few counts of this clonotype. This chain links TRBV20-1 with TRBJ2-1; 9 bases map to TRBD2. This CDR3 comprises 14 residues. Trimming cost V 0 bases and J 7 bases; bases outside gene matches: 4. CDR1 is DFQATT and CDR2 is SNEGSKA in the germline V gene (reference sequence). Here the CDR3 DNA reads TGCAGTGCTAGAGATGGCGGGAGGGCAAATGAGCAGTTCTTC. Translation: CSARDGGRANEQFF.

The CDR3 loop reads CAISPDRVHEKLFF. In DNA form, the CDR3 reads TGTGCCATCAGTCCGGACAGGGTGCATGAAAAACTGTTTTTT. The rearrangement uses TRBV10-3 and TRBJ1-4, with 8 nucleotides matching TRBD1. CDR1 is ENHRY, CDR2 SYGVKD, per germline. V gave up 5 bases and J gave up 6 bases; unmatched junction bases: 5. The CDR3 sequence is 14 residues long.

The rearrangement links TRBV12-3 or TRBV12-4 to TRBJ2-3; 14 bases align to TRBD2. The CDR3 covers 19 residues. V was clipped by 5 bases and J by 4 bases; unmatched bases: 14. The CDR3 DNA reads TGTGCCAGCAGTCCGGGACTAGCGGGAGACTGGAGGAGTGCAGATACGCAGTATTTT. This codes for CASSPGLAGDWRSADTQYF.

The chain employs TRBV20-1 and TRBJ1-5, with 11 bases that match TRBD1. This CDR3 spans 21 amino acids. The germline CDR1 and CDR2 sequences are DFQATT and SNEGSKA (reference sequence). V dropped 0 bases and J dropped 0; count of bases not matched to a gene: 16. CDR3 region: CSARDPGTGGRGDYSNQPQHF. The CDR3 nucleotides are TGCAGTGCTAGAGACCCCGGGACAGGGGGTCGTGGGGATTATAGCAATCAGCCCCAGCATTTT.

The chain links TRBV5-6 to TRBJ1-1; D may be TRBD1 (5 bases). Trimming left V 7 bases short and J 5 bases short, with 18 bases between. The length of the CDR3 is 14 residues. Germline V gene lookup returns CDR1 SGHDT and CDR2 YYEEEE. Written as DNA, the CDR3 is TGTGCCAGCCGAGCTTCGGGGGGAGGGACTGAAGCTTTCTTT. Amino acids: CASRASGGGTEAFF. Using reference TRBV5-6 and TRBJ1-1 for the parts outside the CDR3, the full variable domain is DAGVTQSPTHLIKTRGQQVTLRCSPKSGHDTVSWYQQALGQGPQFIFQYYEEEERQRGNFPDRFSGHQFPNYSSELNVNALLLGDSALYLCASRASGGGTEAFFGQGTRLTVV.